This T cell receptor (beta chain) comes out of a study of blood T cells in healthy people across ages. Primers used in a second PCR of roughly 6 to 11 cycles were a sample-barcoded 5' primer and a J-beta primer mix. TCRdb used MiXCR to reprocess the 5' RACE reads, holding one entry per CDR3 protein. The sample contains about a million distinct CDR3 sequences, 35% to 45% of which appear only once. V was pared by 1 base and J by 7 bases, with 16 bases between. The CDR3 is 16 amino acids. Germline V gene data show CDR1 as MGHRA and CDR2 as YSYEKL. The chain joins TRBV4-1 to TRBJ1-4, with a possible D match to TRBD1 (5 bases). Material for sequencing was blood. The receptor was derived from a man in his late teens or twenties in good health. CDR3 sequence reads: CASSQGRQSGGEKLFF. The DNA for the CDR3 is TGCGCCAGCAGCCAAGGAAGACAGTCGGGGGGTGAAAAACTGTTTTTT.